The 9 T cell receptor beta chains below all came from one sample that was sequenced in a study of graft-versus-host responses after intestinal transplantation. TCRdb's copy holds only in-frame clones and misses some; the assay was immunoSEQ multiplex PCR. The repertoire has about 12,000 clones, about 30% of them found once; the top ten carry approximately 3.2%. The study plated around 200,000 CFSE-labeled responders with around 200,000 irradiated, violet-dye-labeled stimulators. Sample: alloreactive CD8+ T cells from a mixed lymphocyte reaction culture, taken before intestinal transplant. Subset here: CFSE-low proliferating T cells sorted from roughly six-day pre-transplant mixed lymphocyte reaction (GvH or HvG direction). The receptors were gathered from a human patient who received an intestinal transplant.

This clone was picked up a small number of times. The chain employs TRBV4-1 and TRBJ2-5, with no clear D. The J call may be in error: the DNA end matches TRBJ2-7 better. The CDR3 has 14 residues. The germline gives CDR1 MGHRA, CDR2 YSYEKL. CDR3 residues: CASSQVSFTYEQYF. In DNA, the CDR3 is TGCGCCAGCAGCCAAGTTAGTTTTACCTACGAGCAGTACTTC.

This clone was recorded only once. The V call is TRBV2, the J call TRBJ2-7; 7 nucleotides align to TRBD1. The CDR3 spans 13 residues. Germline-derived CDR1 and CDR2 are SNHLY and FYNNEI. Germline trimming cut 7 bases from V and 4 bases from J; bases unmatched to any gene: 7. CDR3 region: CASTQTGIYEQYF. The CDR3 DNA reads TGTGCCAGCACCCAGACAGGGATATACGAGCAGTACTTC.

This clone was detected only a few times. This chain links TRBV2 with TRBJ2-3; 9 bases are a match to TRBD2. Trimming removed 3 bases from V and 0 bases from J; junction bases left unmatched: 13. This CDR3 region has 19 residues. Germline V gene lookup returns CDR1 SNHLY and CDR2 FYNNEI. The CDR3 reads CASSDWGGRAPLSTDTQYF. DNA of the CDR3: TGTGCCAGCAGTGATTGGGGCGGGAGGGCTCCGCTCAGCACAGATACGCAGTATTTT. Drawing the rest from reference TRBV2 and TRBJ2-3, the complete variable domain is EPEVTQTPSHQVTQMGQEVILRCVPISNHLYFYWYRQILGQKVEFLVSFYNNEISEKSEIFDDQFSVERPDGSNFTLKIRSTKLEDSAMYFCASSDWGGRAPLSTDTQYFGPGTRLTVL.

This sequence joins TRBV28 and TRBJ2-7; TRBD1 matches 11 bases. Looked up from germline, CDR1 is MDHEN and CDR2 is SYDVKM. The CDR3 is made up of 16 amino acids. The V segment lost 4 bases and the J segment 3 bases; nucleotides outside the gene matches: 8. CDR3 protein: CASSYQTGTGGYEQYF. Written as DNA, the CDR3 is TGTGCCAGCAGTTACCAAACCGGGACAGGGGGCTACGAGCAGTACTTC.

The rearrangement joins TRBV7-9 to TRBJ2-3; D is ambiguous. Germline CDR1 SEHNR, CDR2 FQNEAQ (reference sequence). Trimming removed 5 bases at V and 0 bases at J, with 9 bases between. This CDR3 is built from 14 residues. The CDR3 loop reads CASSLTTSTDTQYF. As DNA, the CDR3 is TGTGCCAGCAGCCTGACAACTAGCACAGATACGCAGTATTTT.

The chain employs TRBV2 and TRBJ2-3, with D maybe TRBD2 (5 bases). The CDR3 loop spans 15 amino acids. Germline V gene lookup returns CDR1 SNHLY and CDR2 FYNNEI. V was pared by 3 bases and J by 0 bases, with 10 bases between. CDR3 bases: TGTGCCAGCAGTGACCCGGGGTTAAGCACAGATACGCAGTATTTT. This translates into CASSDPGLSTDTQYF.

As DNA, the CDR3 is TGCGCCAGCAGCCAGTACAGGGGAAATCAGCCCCAGCATTTT. Its translation is CASSQYRGNQPQHF. The genes are TRBV4-1 and TRBJ1-5, with 7 bases fitting TRBD1. The CDR3 has 14 residues. The germline V gene encodes CDR1 MGHRA and CDR2 YSYEKL. J was trimmed by 4 bases and V by 3 bases; bases with no gene match: 3.

This chain joins TRBV13 and TRBJ2-3; D is unresolved. Germline loops: CDR1 PRHDT, CDR2 FYEKMQ (reference sequence). Trimming shortened V by 4 bases and J by 1 base, and 3 bases separated the two germline ends. There are 12 residues in the CDR3. DNA for the CDR3: TGTGCCAGCAGCTGGGGCACAGATACGCAGTATTTT. It specifies CASSWGTDTQYF.

A single count supports this clone. The chain recombines TRBV27 with TRBJ1-1; possible D gene TRBD1, 5 bases. V gave up 0 bases and J gave up 4 bases, with 9 bases separating them. The length of the CDR3 is 14 residues. Germline CDR1 and CDR2: MNHEY and SMNVEV (reference sequence). The CDR3 nucleotides are TGTGCCAGCAGTTTATCGGCAGGGTCCACTGAAGCTTTCTTT. It codes for CASSLSAGSTEAFF.